The clone carrying this TCR beta chain was detected only a few times. Its cognate antigen is unknown. A universal primer site and UMIs were added as TCR cDNA was made by 5'RACE template switching. TCRdb fed the 5' RACE reads into MiXCR, producing one record per CDR3 protein. The table has approximately 610,000 distinct CDR3 sequences, roughly 17% seen once. The CDR3 sequence is 13 residues long. Trimming removed 3 bases at V and 4 bases at J, with 9 bases between. Germline V gene sequence: CDR1 LNHDA, CDR2 SQIVND (reference sequence). The entry originates in a study of T cells after yellow fever vaccination. Study outcomes and limitations: The secondary T-cell response peaked on day 5, not day 15, but was weaker.

Source: PBMCs, taken around 5 days after the first yellow fever vaccination. This receptor was taken from a man aged 18 to 30 who received the YFV17D yellow fever vaccine. The chain recombines TRBV19 with TRBJ1-1; D may be TRBD1 (6 bases). The CDR3 coding sequence is TGTGCCAGTAGTATCGGAGGGGGCACTGAAGCTTTCTTT. This encodes CASSIGGGTEAFF. Complete variable domain (other parts from reference TRBV19 and TRBJ1-1): DGGITQSPKYLFRKEGQNVTLSCEQNLNHDAMYWYRQDPGQGLRLIYYSQIVNDFQKGDIAEGYSVSREKKESFPLTVTSAQKNPTAFYLCASSIGGGTEAFFGQGTRLTVV.